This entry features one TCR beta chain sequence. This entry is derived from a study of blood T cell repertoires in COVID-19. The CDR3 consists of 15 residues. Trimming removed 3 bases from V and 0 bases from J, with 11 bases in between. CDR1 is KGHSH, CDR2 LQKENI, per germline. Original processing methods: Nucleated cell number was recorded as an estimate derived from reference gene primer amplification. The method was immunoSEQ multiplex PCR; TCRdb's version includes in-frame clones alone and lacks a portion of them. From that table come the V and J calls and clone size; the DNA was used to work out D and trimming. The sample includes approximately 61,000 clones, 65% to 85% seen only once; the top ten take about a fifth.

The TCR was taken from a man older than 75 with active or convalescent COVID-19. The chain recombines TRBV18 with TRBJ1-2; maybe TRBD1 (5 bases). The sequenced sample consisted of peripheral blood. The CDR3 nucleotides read TGTGCCAGCTCACCTAGACAGTCAGCTAACTATGGCTACACCTTC. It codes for CASSPRQSANYGYTF.